This T cell receptor beta chain originates from a study of T cell responses to AZD1222 COVID-19 vaccine. Whole-study results and caveats: A mostly white British donor set with more females was recruited, and clonal diversity was possibly underestimated. With two AZD1222 doses given, Spike-specific TCR breadth and depth both rose.

The method was immunoSEQ multiplex PCR; TCRdb's version includes in-frame clones alone and lacks a portion of them. The sample records over 100,000 clones, about 90% being singletons. This clone came up once. Its antigen remains unidentified. The CDR3 extends over 13 amino acids. With 6 bases removed from V and 3 bases from J, the gap between germline ends came to 12 bases. Second-dose recipients at about 4 or about 12 weeks were treated as one pooled group. This sequence was found in an adult who received the AZD1222 COVID-19 vaccine. Source: peripheral blood, taken 28 days after the second AZD1222 dose. This chain links TRBV12-3 or TRBV12-4 with TRBJ2-7; a weak D match, TRBD1 (6 bases). CDR3 protein: CASRETGNYEQYF. DNA of the CDR3: TGTGCCAGCAGGGAGACAGGTAACTACGAGCAGTACTTC.